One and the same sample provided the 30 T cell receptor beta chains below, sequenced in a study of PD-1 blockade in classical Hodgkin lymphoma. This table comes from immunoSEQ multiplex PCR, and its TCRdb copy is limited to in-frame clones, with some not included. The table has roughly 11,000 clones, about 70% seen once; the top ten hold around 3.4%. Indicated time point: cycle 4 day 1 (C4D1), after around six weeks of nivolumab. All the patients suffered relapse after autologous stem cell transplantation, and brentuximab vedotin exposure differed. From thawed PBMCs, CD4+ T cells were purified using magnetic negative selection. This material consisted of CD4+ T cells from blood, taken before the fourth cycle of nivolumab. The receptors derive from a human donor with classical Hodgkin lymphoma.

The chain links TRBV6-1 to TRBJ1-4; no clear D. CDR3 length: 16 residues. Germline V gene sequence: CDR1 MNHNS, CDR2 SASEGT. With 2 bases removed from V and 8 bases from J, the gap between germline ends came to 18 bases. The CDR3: CASSEISRPGREKLFF. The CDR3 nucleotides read TGTGCCAGCAGTGAAATATCCAGGCCCGGGCGGGAAAAACTGTTTTTT.

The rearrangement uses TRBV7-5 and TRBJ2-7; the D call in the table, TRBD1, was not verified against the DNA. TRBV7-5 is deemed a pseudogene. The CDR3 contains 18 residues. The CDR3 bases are TGTGCCAGAAGCTTAGTATCGCGCCGCGGACAGGGCTCCTACGAGCAGTACTTC. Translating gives CARSLVSRRGQGSYEQYF.

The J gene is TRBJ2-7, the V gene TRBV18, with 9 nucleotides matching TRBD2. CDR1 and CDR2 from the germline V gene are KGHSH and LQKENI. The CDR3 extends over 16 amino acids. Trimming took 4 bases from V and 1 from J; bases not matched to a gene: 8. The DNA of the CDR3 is TGTGCCAGCTCACGAGCCACTAGCGGGCGTTCCTACGAGCAGTACTTC. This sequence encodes CASSRATSGRSYEQYF.

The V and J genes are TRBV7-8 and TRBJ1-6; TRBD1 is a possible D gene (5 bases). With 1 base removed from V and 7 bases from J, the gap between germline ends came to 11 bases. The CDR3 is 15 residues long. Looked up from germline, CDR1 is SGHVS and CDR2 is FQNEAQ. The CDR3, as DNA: TGTGCCAGCAGCTTAGAACTGGGGCCGAATTCACCCCTCCACTTT. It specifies CASSLELGPNSPLHF.

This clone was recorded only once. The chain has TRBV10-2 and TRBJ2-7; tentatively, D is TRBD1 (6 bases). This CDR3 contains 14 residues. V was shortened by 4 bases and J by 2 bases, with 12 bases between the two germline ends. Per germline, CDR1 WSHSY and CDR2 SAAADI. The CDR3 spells CASSVIDRTYEQYF. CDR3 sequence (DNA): TGCGCCAGCAGTGTAATTGACAGGACCTACGAGCAGTACTTC.

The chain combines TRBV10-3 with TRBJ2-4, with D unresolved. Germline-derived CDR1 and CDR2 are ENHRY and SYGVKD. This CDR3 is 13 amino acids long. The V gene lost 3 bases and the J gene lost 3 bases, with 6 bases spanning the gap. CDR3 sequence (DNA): TGTGCCATCAGTGACTCGAACAAAAACATTCAGTACTTC. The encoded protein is CAISDSNKNIQYF.

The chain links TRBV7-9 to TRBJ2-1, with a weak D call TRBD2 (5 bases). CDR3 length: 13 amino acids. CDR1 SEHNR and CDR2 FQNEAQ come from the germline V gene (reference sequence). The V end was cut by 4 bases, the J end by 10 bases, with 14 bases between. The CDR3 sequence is CASSSGIDVEQFF. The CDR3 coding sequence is TGTGCCAGCAGCTCGGGGATAGACGTCGAGCAGTTCTTC. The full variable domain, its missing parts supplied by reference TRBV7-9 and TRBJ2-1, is DTGVSQNPRHKITKRGQNVTFRCDPISEHNRLYWYRQTLGQGPEFLTYFQNEAQLEKSRLLSDRFSAERPKGSFSTLEIQRTEQGDSAMYLCASSSGIDVEQFFGPGTRLTVL.

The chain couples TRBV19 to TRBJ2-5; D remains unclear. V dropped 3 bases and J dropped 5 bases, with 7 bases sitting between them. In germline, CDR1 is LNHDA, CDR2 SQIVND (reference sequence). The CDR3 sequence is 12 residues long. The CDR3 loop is CASSMDRETQYF. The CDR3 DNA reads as TGTGCCAGTAGTATGGACCGGGAGACCCAGTACTTC.

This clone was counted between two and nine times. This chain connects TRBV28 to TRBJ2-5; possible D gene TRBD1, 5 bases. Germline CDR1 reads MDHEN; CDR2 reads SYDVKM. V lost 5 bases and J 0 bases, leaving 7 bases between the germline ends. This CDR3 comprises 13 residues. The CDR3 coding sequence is TGTGCCAGCAGTGGGGCTAACCAAGAGACCCAGTACTTC. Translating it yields CASSGANQETQYF. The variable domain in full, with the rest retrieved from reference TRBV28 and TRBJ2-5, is DVKVTQSSRYLVKRTGEKVFLECVQDMDHENMFWYRQDPGLGLRLIYFSYDVKMKEKGDIPEGYSVSREKKERFSLILESASTNQTSMYLCASSGANQETQYFGPGTRLLVL.

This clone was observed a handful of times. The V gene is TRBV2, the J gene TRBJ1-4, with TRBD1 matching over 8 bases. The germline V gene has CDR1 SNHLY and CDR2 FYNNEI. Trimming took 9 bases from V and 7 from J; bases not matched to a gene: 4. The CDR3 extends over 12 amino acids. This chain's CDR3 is CASQGAGEKLFF. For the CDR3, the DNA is TGTGCCAGTCAGGGGGCAGGTGAAAAACTGTTTTTT.

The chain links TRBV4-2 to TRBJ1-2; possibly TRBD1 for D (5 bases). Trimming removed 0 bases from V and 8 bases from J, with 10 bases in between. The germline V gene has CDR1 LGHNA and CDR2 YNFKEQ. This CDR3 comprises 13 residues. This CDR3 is CASSQEAGPGYTF. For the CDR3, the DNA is TGTGCCAGCAGCCAAGAGGCAGGGCCCGGCTACACCTTC.

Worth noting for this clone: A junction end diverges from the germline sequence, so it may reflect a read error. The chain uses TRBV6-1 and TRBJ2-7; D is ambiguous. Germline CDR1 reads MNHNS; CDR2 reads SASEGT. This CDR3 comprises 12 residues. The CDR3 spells CASSEGSTGQYF. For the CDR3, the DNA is TGTGCCAGCAGCGAAGGGTCCACCGGGCAGTACTTC.

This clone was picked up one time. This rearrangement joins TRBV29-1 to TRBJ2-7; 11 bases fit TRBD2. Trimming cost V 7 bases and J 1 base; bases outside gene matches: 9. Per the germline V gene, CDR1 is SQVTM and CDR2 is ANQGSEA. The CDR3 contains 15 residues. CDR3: CSASGTSGNSYEQYF. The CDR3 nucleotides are TGCAGCGCCTCTGGGACTAGCGGCAATTCCTACGAGCAGTACTTC.

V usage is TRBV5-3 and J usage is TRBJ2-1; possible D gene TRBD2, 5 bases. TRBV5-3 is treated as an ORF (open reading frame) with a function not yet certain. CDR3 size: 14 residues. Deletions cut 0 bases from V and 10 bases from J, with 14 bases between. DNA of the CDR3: TGTGCCAGAAGCTTGGCCTGTTCAAGCGGCGAGCAGTTCTTC. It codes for CARSLACSSGEQFF.

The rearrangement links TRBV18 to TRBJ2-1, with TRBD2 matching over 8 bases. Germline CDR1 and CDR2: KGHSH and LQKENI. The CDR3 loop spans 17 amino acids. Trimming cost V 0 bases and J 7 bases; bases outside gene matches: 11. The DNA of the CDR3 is TGTGCCAGCTCACCACCCGTGACTAGCGACCAGGCAAATGAGCAGTTCTTC. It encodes CASSPPVTSDQANEQFF.

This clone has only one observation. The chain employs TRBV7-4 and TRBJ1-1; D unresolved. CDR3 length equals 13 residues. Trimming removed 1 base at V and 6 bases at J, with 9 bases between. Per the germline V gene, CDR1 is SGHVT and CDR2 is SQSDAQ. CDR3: CASSLDGSAEAFF. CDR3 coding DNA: TGTGCCAGCAGCTTAGACGGGAGCGCTGAAGCTTTCTTT.

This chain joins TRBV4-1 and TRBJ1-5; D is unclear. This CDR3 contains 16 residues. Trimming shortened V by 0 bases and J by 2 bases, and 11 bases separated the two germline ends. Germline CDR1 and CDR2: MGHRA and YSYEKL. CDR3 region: CASSQDNRGGNQPQHF. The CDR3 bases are TGCGCCAGCAGCCAAGATAATCGGGGTGGCAATCAGCCCCAGCATTTT.

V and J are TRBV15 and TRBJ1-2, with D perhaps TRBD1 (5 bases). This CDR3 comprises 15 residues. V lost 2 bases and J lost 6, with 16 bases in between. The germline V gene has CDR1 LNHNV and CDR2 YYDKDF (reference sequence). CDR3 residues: CATSRNTGTKDGYTF. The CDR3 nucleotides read TGTGCCACCAGCAGAAATACCGGGACGAAGGATGGCTACACCTTC.

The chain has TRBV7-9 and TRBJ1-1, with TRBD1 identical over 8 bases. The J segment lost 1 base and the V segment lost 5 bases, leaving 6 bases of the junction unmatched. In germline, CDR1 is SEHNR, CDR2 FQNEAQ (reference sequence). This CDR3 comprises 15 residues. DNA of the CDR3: TGTGCCAGCAGCGCTGCCGGGACAGGGAACACTGAAGCTTTCTTT. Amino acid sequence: CASSAAGTGNTEAFF.

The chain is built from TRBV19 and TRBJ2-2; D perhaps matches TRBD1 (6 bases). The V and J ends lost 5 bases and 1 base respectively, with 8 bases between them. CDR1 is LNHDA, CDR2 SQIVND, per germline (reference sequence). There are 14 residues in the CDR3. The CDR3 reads CASSSQGNTGELFF. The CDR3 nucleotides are TGTGCCAGTAGTTCACAGGGGAACACCGGGGAGCTGTTTTTT.

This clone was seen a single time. The CDR3 DNA reads as TGTGCCAGCAGTGGGTGGGTGGACTACAATGAGCAGTTCTTC. This encodes CASSGWVDYNEQFF. This chain joins TRBV25-1 and TRBJ2-1; D gene uncertain. V was clipped by 4 bases and J by 3 bases, with 10 bases between them. The germline V gene has CDR1 MGHDK and CDR2 SYGVNS. The CDR3 loop spans 14 amino acids.

The CDR3 nucleotides read TGTGCCAGCAGCTTAGCGAGGGCAGGGGGCGCGGATACGCAGTATTTT. This translates into CASSLARAGGADTQYF. The chain carries TRBV7-6 and TRBJ2-3; 8 bases align to TRBD1. Germline CDR1 reads SGHVS; CDR2 reads FNYEAQ. This CDR3 is built from 16 residues. The V gene end was trimmed by 0 bases and the J gene end by 6 bases; junction bases not matched to a gene: 8. The whole variable domain, remainder taken from reference TRBV7-6 and TRBJ2-3, is GAGVSQSPRYKVTKRGQDVALRCDPISGHVSLYWYRQALGQGPEFLTYFNYEAQQDKSGLPNDRFSAERPEGSISTLTIQRTEQRDSAMYRCASSLARAGGADTQYFGPGTRLTVL.

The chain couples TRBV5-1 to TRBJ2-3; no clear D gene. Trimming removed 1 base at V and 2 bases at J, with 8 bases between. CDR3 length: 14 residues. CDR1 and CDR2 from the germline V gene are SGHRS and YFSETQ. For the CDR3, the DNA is TGCGCCAGCAGCTTGCGCACCGACACAGATACGCAGTATTTT. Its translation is CASSLRTDTDTQYF. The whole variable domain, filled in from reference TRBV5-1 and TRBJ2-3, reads KAGVTQTPRYLIKTRGQQVTLSCSPISGHRSVSWYQQTPGQGLQFLFEYFSETQRNKGNFPGRFSGRQFSNSRSEMNVSTLELGDSALYLCASSLRTDTDTQYFGPGTRLTVL.

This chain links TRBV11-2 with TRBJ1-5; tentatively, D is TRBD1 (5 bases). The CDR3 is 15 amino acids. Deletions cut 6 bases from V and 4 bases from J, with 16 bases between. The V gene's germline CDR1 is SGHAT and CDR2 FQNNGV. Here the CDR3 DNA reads TGTGCCAGCAGTGGGGGAAGGGATCGGAATCAGCCCCAGCATTTT. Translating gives CASSGGRDRNQPQHF. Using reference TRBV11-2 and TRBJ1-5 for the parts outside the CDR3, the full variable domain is EAGVAQSPRYKIIEKRQSVAFWCNPISGHATLYWYQQILGQGPKLLIQFQNNGVVDDSQLPKDRFSAERLKGVDSTLKIQPAKLEDSAVYLCASSGGRDRNQPQHFGDGTRLSIL.

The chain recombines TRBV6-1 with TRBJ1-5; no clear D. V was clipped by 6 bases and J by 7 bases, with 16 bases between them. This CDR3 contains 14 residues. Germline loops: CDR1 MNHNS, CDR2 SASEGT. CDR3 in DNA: TGTGCCAGCAGAAGGGCCGCTATGGGCCAGCCCCAGCATTTT. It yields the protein CASRRAAMGQPQHF.

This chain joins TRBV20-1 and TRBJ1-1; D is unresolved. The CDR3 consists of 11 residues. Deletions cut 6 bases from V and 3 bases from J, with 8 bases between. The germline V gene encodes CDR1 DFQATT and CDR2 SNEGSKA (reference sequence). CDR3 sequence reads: CSAVKDTEAFF. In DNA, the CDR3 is TGCAGTGCGGTGAAGGACACTGAAGCTTTCTTT.

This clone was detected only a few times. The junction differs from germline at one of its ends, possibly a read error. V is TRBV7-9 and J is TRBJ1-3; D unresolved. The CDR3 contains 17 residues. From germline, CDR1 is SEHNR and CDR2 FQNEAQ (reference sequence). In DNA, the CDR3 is TGTGCCAGCACCTTAAGACCGTCCGGGAGCTCTGGAAACACCATATATTTT. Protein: CASTLRPSGSSGNTIYF. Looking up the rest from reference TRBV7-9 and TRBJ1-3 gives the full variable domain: DTGVSQNPRHKITKRGQNVTFRCDPISEHNRLYWYRQTLGQGPEFLTYFQNEAQLEKSRLLSDRFSAERPKGSFSTLEIQRTEQGDSAMYLCASTLRPSGSSGNTIYFGEGSWLTVV.

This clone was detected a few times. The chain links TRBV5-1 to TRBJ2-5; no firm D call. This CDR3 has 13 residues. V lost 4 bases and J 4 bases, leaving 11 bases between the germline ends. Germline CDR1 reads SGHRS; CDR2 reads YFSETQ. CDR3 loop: CASSHYSAETQYF. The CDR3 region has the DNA TGCGCCAGCAGCCATTACAGTGCAGAGACCCAGTACTTC.

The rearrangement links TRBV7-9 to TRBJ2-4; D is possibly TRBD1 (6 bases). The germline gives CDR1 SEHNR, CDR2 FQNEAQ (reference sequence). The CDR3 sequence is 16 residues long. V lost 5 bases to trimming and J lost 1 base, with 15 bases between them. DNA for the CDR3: TGTGCCAGCAGCCACCCCACCCAGGGGGCCAAAAACATTCAGTACTTC. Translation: CASSHPTQGAKNIQYF.

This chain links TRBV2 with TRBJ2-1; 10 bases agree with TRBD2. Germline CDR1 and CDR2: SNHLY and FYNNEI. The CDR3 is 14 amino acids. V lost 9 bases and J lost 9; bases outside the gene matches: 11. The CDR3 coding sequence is TGTGCCAGTGGGGCAGCGGGAGGGCGTCGTGAGCAGTTCTTC. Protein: CASGAAGGRREQFF.